Included here is one T cell receptor beta chain sequence, with context. Its antigen remains undetermined. Base quality data are lacking; no much larger clone is found one base away. This specimen belongs to a study of OX40 agonist ivuxolimab in advanced cancers. About the study as a whole: Ivuxolimab was an agonistic, fully human IgG2 monoclonal antibody directed against OX40 (CD134), a costimulatory receptor. Intravenous ivuxolimab was administered to patients every 2 weeks at six dose levels: 0.01, 0.1, 0.3, 1.5, 3 and 10 mg/kg. Of the approximately 50 patients in dose escalation, 19 had hepatocellular carcinoma, roughly 15 had melanoma, 9 had renal cell carcinoma and 9 had head and neck cancer. A male proportion of 82.7% and a mean age of approximately 58 years, ranging from roughly 23 to 79, were recorded for the dose-escalation cohort. Patients were allowed to have had prior anti-PD-1, anti-PD-L1 or anti-CTLA-4 therapy, and approximately 41% of the dose-escalation patients had previously received checkpoint inhibitors. Partial responses occurred in three dose-escalation patients, of whom one had hepatocellular carcinoma and two had cutaneous melanoma. Peripheral TCRbeta sequencing aimed to test whether ivuxolimab altered TCR sequence diversity and caused clonal T-cell expansion. The paper describes the monotherapy dose-escalation part (N of about 55 patients) of the phase I trial of ivuxolimab. General findings and caveats noted by the study authors: In partial responders in the 0.1-3.0 mg/kg groups, normalized peripheral clonal expansion was found to be among the lowest, especially among CD8+ T cells. Antigen specificity was not determined for the clonally expanded peripheral T cells. Low levels of normalized T-cell clonal expansion were also seen in some patients who did not respond. Clonal expansion of both CD4+ and CD8+ blood T cells was observed from baseline to week 6 at doses 0.1 to 3.0 mg/kg. After ivuxolimab, expanded clones were on average more numerous among CD8+ T cells than among CD4+ T cells.

Genomic DNA was isolated from the sorted cells so that the TCRbeta CDR3 region could be sequenced. The immunoSEQ Assay was used for sequencing of TCRbeta CDR3 regions. The source is immuneACCESS, and TCRdb retained only in-frame sequences with V and J called. Part of the clones is not carried over; for the studies checked, unresolved V genes explain less than half of this, and the remainder is unexplained. The table for this sample lists roughly 70,000 clones; roughly 87% of them were counted only once. Clones ranked in the top ten supply more than 2.5% of the sample. Sequences SGHKS (CDR1) and YYEKEE (CDR2) are obtained from the germline V gene (reference sequence). The germline ends are 13 bases apart after V is trimmed by 3 bases and J by 4 bases. The CDR3 covers 14 residues, taking in both the cysteine and the phenylalanine. Only the CDR3 part of the read is kept: 42 bases, read in frame from the first base.

Patients with autoimmune disease history or receiving systemic immunosuppression were excluded from the trial. Peripheral blood for TCR sequencing was collected from all dose cohorts at baseline, on cycle 4 day 1, and on cycle 7 day 1. Samples came from an open-label, multicenter, first-in-human phase I dose-escalation trial of ivuxolimab. The trial enrolled adults with locally advanced or metastatic head and neck squamous cell, hepatocellular, melanoma or renal cell carcinoma. CD4+ and CD8+ T cells were sorted separately from peripheral blood before TCR sequencing. The sample here was CD4+ or CD8+ T cells sorted from blood, taken in a trial of the OX40 agonist ivuxolimab. This TCR derives from an adult with an advanced solid tumor such as melanoma, head and neck, liver or kidney cancer. This chain is built from TRBV5-5 and TRBJ2-5, and perhaps TRBD1 as D gene, on 7 matching bases. The CDR3 amino acid sequence is: CASSWTTGVETQYF. The nucleotide sequence is TGTGCCAGCAGCTGGACTACAGGGGTAGAGACCCAGTACTTC.